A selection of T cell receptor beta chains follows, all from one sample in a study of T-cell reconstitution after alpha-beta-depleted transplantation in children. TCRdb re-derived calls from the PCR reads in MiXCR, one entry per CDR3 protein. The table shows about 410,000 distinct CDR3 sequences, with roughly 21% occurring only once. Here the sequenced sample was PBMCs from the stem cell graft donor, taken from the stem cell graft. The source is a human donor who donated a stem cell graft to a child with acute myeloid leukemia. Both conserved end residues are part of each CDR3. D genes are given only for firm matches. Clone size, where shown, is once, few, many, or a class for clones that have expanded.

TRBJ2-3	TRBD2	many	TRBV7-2	TGTGCCAGCAGCTTGGCGGGGGTCCCAGATACGCAGTATTTT	CASSLAGVPDTQYF
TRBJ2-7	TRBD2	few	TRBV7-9	TGTGCCAGCAGCCCCGGACTAGCGACTAACGAGCAGTACTTC	CASSPGLATNEQYF
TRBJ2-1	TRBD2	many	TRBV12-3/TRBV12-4	TGTGCCAGCAGTTTAGGCGGGGGGGAGCAGTTCTTC	CASSLGGGEQFF
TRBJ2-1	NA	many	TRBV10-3	TGTGCCATCAGTGATGTGGGCAATGAGCAGTTCTTC	CAISDVGNEQFF
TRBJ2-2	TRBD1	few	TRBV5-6	TGTGCCAGCAGCGAACACACAGGGGATTTCGGGGAGCTGTTTTTT	CASSEHTGDFGELFF
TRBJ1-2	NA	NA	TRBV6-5	TGTGCCAGCAGTTCCCGGCCTATTATCGGCTACACCTTC	CASSSRPIIGYTF
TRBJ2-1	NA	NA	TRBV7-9	TGTGCCAGCAGTTCTCCGGCCCGTGAGCAGTTCTTC	CASSSPAREQFF
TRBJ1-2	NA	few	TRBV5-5	TGTGCCAGCAGCTTGGCTGTGGGGGCCGAGGTGGGCTACACCTTC	CASSLAVGAEVGYTF
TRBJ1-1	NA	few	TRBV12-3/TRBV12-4	TGTGCCAGCAGAGATCCAGGGGTCATGAACACTGAAGCTTTCTTT	CASRDPGVMNTEAFF
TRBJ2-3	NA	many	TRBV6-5	TGTGCCAGCAGTTACGGTGGGAGTACAGATACGCAGTATTTT	CASSYGGSTDTQYF
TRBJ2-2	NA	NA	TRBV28	TGTGCCAGCAGTTTAACCACCAGGGACGGGGAGCTGTTTTTT	CASSLTTRDGELFF
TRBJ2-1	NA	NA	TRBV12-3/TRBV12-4	TGTGCCAGCAGTCCACTAGCCCGTCGGGGCGGTGAGCAGTTCTTC	CASSPLARRGGEQFF
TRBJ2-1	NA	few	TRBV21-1	TGTGCCAGCAGCCAGACAGGAAACTATTTCTCCTACAATGAGCAGTTCTTC	CASSQTGNYFSYNEQFF
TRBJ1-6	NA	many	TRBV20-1	TGCAGTGTCGATATAGGGGATTCCTATAATTCACCCTTCCACTTT	CSVDIGDSYNSPFHF
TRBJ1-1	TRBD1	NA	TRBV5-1	TGCGCCAGCAGCATTGGACAGGGGGCTAATACTGAAGCTTTCTTT	CASSIGQGANTEAFF
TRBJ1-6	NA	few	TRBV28	TGTGCCAGCAGCATGACAGCGAGCTATAATTCACCCCTCCACTTT	CASSMTASYNSPLHF
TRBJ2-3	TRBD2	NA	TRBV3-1	TGTGCCAGCAGTCAGGAGGGGCTAGCGGGAGGATGGAGCACAGATACGCAGTATTTT	CASSQEGLAGGWSTDTQYF
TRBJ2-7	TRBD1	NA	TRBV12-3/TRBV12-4	TGTGCCAGCAGGGACAGGGCCGAGCAGTACTTC	CASRDRAEQYF
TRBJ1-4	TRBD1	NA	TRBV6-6	TGTGCCAGCAGCCGGGACAGGGAAAAACTGTTTTTT	CASSRDREKLFF
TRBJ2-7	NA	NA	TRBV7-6	TGTGCCAGCAGCCCGTTAGACGGGACACTCGAGCAGTACTTC	CASSPLDGTLEQYF
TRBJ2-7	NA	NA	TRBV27	TGTGCCAGCAGTCGTGGGCGGGAGCAGTACTTC	CASSRGREQYF
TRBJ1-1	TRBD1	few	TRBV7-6	TGTGCCAGCAGCGACAGGGGCACTGAAGCTTTCTTT	CASSDRGTEAFF
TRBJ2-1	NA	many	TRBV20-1	TGCAGTGGCAAACCGGGACTCGCCTACAATGAGCAGTTCTTC	CSGKPGLAYNEQFF
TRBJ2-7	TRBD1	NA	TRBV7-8	TGTGCCAGCAGCCAAGGAGTCCAGGGACAGAACTACGAGCAGTACTTC	CASSQGVQGQNYEQYF
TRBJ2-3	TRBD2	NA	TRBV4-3	TGCGCCAGCAGCCAAGAGGTCGGTCGGGCGGGAGGGCCGGGAGATACGCAGTATTTT	CASSQEVGRAGGPGDTQYF
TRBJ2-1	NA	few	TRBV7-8	TGTGCCAGCAGCTTAGCGATCTCCTACAATGAGCAGTTCTTC	CASSLAISYNEQFF
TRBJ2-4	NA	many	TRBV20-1	TGCAGGTCGCCGGGTTCTGGACCCAAAAACATTCAGTACTTC	CRSPGSGPKNIQYF
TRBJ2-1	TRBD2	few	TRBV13	TGTGCCAGCAGCTTAATAGTAGCGGGAGTAGGGGAGCAGTTCTTC	CASSLIVAGVGEQFF
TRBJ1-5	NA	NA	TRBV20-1	TGCAGTGCTAGAGGAGAGGGACAGCCCCAGCATTTT	CSARGEGQPQHF
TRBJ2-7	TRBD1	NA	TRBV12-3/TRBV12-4	TGTGCCAGCAGTTTAGGACAGGGTAGACCCTACGAGCAGTACTTC	CASSLGQGRPYEQYF
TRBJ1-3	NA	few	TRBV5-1	TGCGCCAGCAGCTTGGAGGGGGTTGAAAGCTCTGGAAACACCATATATTTT	CASSLEGVESSGNTIYF
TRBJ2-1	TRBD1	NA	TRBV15	TGTGCCACCAGCAGAGGGCCGGGACAGGGGGCTTATGAGCAGTTCTTC	CATSRGPGQGAYEQFF
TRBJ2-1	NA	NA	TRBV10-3	TGTGCCTCGCTCTGGAGCGACGACTCCAATGAGCAGTTCTTC	CASLWSDDSNEQFF
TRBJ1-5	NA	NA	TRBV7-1	TGTGCCAGCAGCTCAGGACAGGATCAGCCCCAGCATTTT	CASSSGQDQPQHF
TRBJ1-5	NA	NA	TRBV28	TGTGCCACCCAGGGTCCCAATCAGCCCCAGCATTTT	CATQGPNQPQHF
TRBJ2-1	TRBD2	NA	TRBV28	TGTGCCAGCAGCCGGGGGGAGTGGGGACTGCAGTTCTTC	CASSRGEWGLQFF
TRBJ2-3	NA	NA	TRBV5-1	TGCGCCAGCAGCAAAGACTCCCCGGGAGATACGCAGTATTTT	CASSKDSPGDTQYF
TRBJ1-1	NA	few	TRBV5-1	TGCGCCAGCAGCCCGGACCCGGGGGGAATTACTGAAGCTTTCTTT	CASSPDPGGITEAFF
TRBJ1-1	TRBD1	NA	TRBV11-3	TGTGCCAGCAGCCTCCGGACAGGGGGAGCTTTCTTT	CASSLRTGGAFF
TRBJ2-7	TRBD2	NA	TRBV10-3	TGTGCCATCAGTGACAGCGGGAGGGTATCCTACGAGCAGTACTTC	CAISDSGRVSYEQYF
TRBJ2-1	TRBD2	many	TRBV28	TGTGCCAGCAGCACACACGCCTTAATGCTAGCGGGGATTAGATATGGGGTGCAGTTCTTC	CASSTHALMLAGIRYGVQFF
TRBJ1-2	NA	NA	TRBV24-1	TGTGCCACCAGTGATCTCGAACTAAACTATGGCTACACCTTC	CATSDLELNYGYTF
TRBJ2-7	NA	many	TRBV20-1	TGCAGTGCCCCTAAGTCCCCTTCCTACGAGCAGTACTTC	CSAPKSPSYEQYF
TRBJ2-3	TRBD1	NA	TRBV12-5	TGTGCTAGTGGTTTGCCACCCCCCGGGACAGGCTTCACAGATACGCAGTATTTT	CASGLPPPGTGFTDTQYF
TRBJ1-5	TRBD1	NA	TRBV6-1	TGTGCCAGCAGTGAACGAGGACAGGGCAATCAGCCCCAGCATTTT	CASSERGQGNQPQHF
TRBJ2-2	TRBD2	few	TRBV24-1	TGTGCCACCAGTGCAGCGGGAGGGCCCGGCGGGGAGCTGTTTTTT	CATSAAGGPGGELFF
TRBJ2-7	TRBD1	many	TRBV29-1	TGCAGCGTTGACCCCGGGACAGGCTCCTACGAGCAGTACTTC	CSVDPGTGSYEQYF
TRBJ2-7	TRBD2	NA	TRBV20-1	TGCAGTGCTTCTGGACTAGCGGGAGGCCGTTACGAGCAGTACTTC	CSASGLAGGRYEQYF
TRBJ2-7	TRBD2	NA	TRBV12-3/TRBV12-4	TGTGCCAGCGCCCCTGGGGCGGGAGGGCCGCAGCAGTACTTC	CASAPGAGGPQQYF
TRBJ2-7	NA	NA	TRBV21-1	TGTGTCGACACCGCTCGGGAGCAGTACTTC	CVDTAREQYF